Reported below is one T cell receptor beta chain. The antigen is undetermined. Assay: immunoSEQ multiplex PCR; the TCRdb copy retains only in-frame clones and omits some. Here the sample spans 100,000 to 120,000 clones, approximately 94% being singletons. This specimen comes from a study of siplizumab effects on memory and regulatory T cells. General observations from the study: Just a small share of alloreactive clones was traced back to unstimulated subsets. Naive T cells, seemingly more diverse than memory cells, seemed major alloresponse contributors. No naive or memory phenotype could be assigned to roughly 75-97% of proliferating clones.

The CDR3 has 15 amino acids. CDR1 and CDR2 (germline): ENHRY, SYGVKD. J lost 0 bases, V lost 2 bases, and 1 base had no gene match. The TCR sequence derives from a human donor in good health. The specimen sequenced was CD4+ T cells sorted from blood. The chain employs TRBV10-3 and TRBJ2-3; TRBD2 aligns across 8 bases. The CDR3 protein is CAISEPGGSTDTQYF. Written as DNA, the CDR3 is TGTGCCATCAGTGAGCCGGGGGGGAGCACAGATACGCAGTATTTT.